The present entry profiles one T cell receptor beta chain with its context. This clonotype has a handful of counts. The clone's antigen remains unknown. Qualities for individual bases were not recorded, and no much larger clone is one base off. Receptors were amplified or captured by RACE. The sequencer was a NextSeq 500. During library preparation, unique molecular identifiers were attached to individual cDNA molecules so that TCRs could be counted in a quantitative, reproducible way. For every blood RNA sample, sequencing covered both the TCR alpha and TCR beta chains. As for the original processing: A median of about 89,000 TCRs per sample was observed, with a range of about 23,224 to 690,600. The Decombinator software suite was used to annotate V, J and CDR3 in the TCR reads. For the PS versus PT1 abundance plots, all samples were subsampled to the same number of TCRs (28,000). TCRs were defined as expanded if absent before sensitization and observed at least eight times at the 2-week time point. Using fastp at Q25 and MiXCR, TCRdb reprocessed the public reads and kept productive beta chains. Rows with one shared CDR3 protein collapse into an entry with the most common genes and DNA. These V and J calls rely on TCRdb rather than the paper's analysis. In this sample the table shows 95,000 to 150,000 distinct CDR3 sequences, around 10% of which occur a single time. Of the sample, 2% to 2.5% is held by the ten largest clones.

The entry originates in a study of human T cells and chemical hapten exposure (dated by TCRdb to 2020 to 2022). About the study as a whole: For sensitization, 2% DPC in acetone was applied to an approximately 2 cm by approximately 2 cm area of upper inner arm skin. Patch testing was done on the upper back using Finn chambers containing 0.01% DPC, and results were scored after 6 days according to International Contact Dermatitis Research Group standards. Alopecia areata with under or over 50% scalp involvement, alopecia totalis and alopecia universalis were represented in the patient cohort, which was mostly female. Libraries were pooled for sequencing, and variation in per-sample TCR yields was attributed mainly to small differences in library volumes within the pool. Blood for TCR sequencing was provided by twenty-nine alopecia patients at one to four time points (pre-sensitization, 2, 6 and 24 weeks). Blood was sampled from patients pre-sensitization (week 0) and at 2, 6 and about 24 weeks after DPC sensitization. Peripheral blood TCR repertoire changes were tracked in vivo in alopecia patients during primary and secondary sensitization to the hapten diphenylcyclopropenone (DPC). Patients additionally received weekly therapeutic DPC doses to the scalp throughout the roughly 24-week study period. Overall results and qualifications from the work: Significantly more large CDR3 similarity clusters were formed by expanded TCRs than by pre-sensitization or healthy control sets, consistent with antigen-driven responses. After repeated subsampling, the strength of the expansion versus patch-test correlation and the threshold at which it became significant changed. Patch test score correlated positively with the number of PT1 expanded TCRs, reaching significance at thresholds 8, 16 and 32 but not at 4. No change with DPC sensitization was found in the number of TCRs above 1 in 1000 frequency, and no evidence of global repertoire structure alterations was found. Because all patients had alopecia, a presumed autoimmune disease, the immune response of the patients might differ from that of healthy individuals.

The germline V gene (reference sequence) gives CDR1 as MNHEY and CDR2 as SMNVEV. Spanning cysteine to phenylalanine, the CDR3 consists of 14 amino acids. The entry retains the CDR3 DNA only, 42 bases that are in frame from base 1. Trimming at the junction amounts to 8 bases on V and 5 bases on J, and the germline ends lie 18 bases apart. Explained via the paper, the time point label denotes: patch test 3, about 24 weeks after DPC sensitization. This specimen's treatment or condition label, interpreted: therapeutic diphenylcyclopropenone sensitization with weekly scalp DPC. At every patch-test visit, the blood draw took place before the patch test was put on. To be eligible, patients had to be aged 18 to 70, diagnosed with alopecia and judged suitable for DPC therapy, while pregnant patients were excluded. Total RNA was extracted from unfractionated whole blood collected in Tempus Blood RNA tubes.

The sequence came from a woman aged 50 to 60 with alopecia areata. Some clones in this sample may be carry-over from other donors' samples. The chain was built from TRBV27 and TRBJ2-5, and TRBD1 may be the D gene, going by 6 matching bases. The sample was whole blood, taken in connection with sensitization to the hapten diphenylcyclopropenone (DPC). The DNA sequence is as follows: TGTGCCAGCTCAAGAGTGGGGGCCGAGGAGACCCAGTACTTC. Translated, this gives CASSRVGAEETQYF.